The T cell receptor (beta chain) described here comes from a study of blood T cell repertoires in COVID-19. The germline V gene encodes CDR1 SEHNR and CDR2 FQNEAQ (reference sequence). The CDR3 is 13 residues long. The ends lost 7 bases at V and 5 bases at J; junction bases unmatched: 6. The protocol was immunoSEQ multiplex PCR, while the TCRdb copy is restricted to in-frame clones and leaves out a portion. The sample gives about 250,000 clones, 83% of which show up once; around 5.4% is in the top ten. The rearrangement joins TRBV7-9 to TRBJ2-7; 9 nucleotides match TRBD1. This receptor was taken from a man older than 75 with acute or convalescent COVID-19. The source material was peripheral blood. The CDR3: CASTGQGLDEQYF. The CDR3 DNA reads TGTGCCAGCACCGGACAGGGGTTAGACGAGCAGTACTTC.